These T cell receptor beta chains were read from a single sample in a study of cytomegalovirus exposure and HLA in healthy donors. The method was immunoSEQ multiplex PCR; TCRdb's version includes in-frame clones alone and lacks a portion of them. The repertoire holds about 250,000 clones, about 90% seen once, with about 11% in the top ten. The sequenced material came from PBMCs. Receptors were obtained from a man aged 18 to 29 in good health and CMV-seropositive. CDR3s include the opening cysteine and the closing phenylalanine or tryptophan. A D gene is named only where the DNA matches it firmly. Only some rows state a clone size, as once, few, many or a class for expanded clones.

d_call: TRBD2
clone_size: NA
v_call: TRBV9
j_call: TRBJ2-3
cdr3_aa: CASSPGVGTSGSDTQYF
cdr3_nt: TGTGCCAGCAGCCCAGGGGTTGGGACTAGCGGGTCAGATACGCAGTATTTT

d_call: NA
clone_size: NA
v_call: TRBV6-1
j_call: TRBJ1-1
cdr3_aa: CASSVRGANTEAFF
cdr3_nt: TGTGCCAGCAGCGTTCGTGGGGCCAACACTGAAGCTTTCTTT

d_call: NA
clone_size: NA
v_call: TRBV21-1
j_call: TRBJ1-2
cdr3_aa: CASSNYRGRENYGYTF
cdr3_nt: TGTGCCAGCAGCAACTACAGGGGGCGCGAAAACTATGGCTACACCTTC

d_call: NA
clone_size: NA
v_call: TRBV5-1
j_call: TRBJ1-4
cdr3_aa: CASSSDRGNEKLFF
cdr3_nt: TGCGCCAGCAGCTCGGACCGGGGTAATGAAAAACTGTTTTTT

d_call: NA
clone_size: NA
v_call: TRBV6-5
j_call: TRBJ2-5
cdr3_aa: CASSYSNSIETQYF
cdr3_nt: TGTGCCAGCAGTTACTCGAACTCGATAGAGACCCAGTACTTC

d_call: NA
clone_size: NA
v_call: TRBV29-1
j_call: TRBJ1-2
cdr3_aa: CSATDSGYTF
cdr3_nt: TGCAGCGCCACGGACAGTGGCTACACCTTC

d_call: TRBD1
clone_size: NA
v_call: TRBV30
j_call: TRBJ1-4
cdr3_aa: CTWSRTGQNEKLFF
cdr3_nt: TGTACCTGGAGTCGGACAGGCCAAAATGAAAAACTGTTTTTT

d_call: NA
clone_size: NA
v_call: TRBV19
j_call: TRBJ1-2
cdr3_aa: CASRTANYGYTF
cdr3_nt: TGTGCCAGCCGGACAGCTAACTATGGCTACACCTTC

d_call: NA
clone_size: NA
v_call: TRBV6-5
j_call: TRBJ1-2
cdr3_aa: CASSYSTLGAYGYTF
cdr3_nt: TGTGCCAGCAGTTACTCGACTTTGGGGGCCTATGGCTACACCTTC

d_call: NA
clone_size: NA
v_call: TRBV30
j_call: TRBJ1-5
cdr3_aa: CAWRLAGSNQPQHF
cdr3_nt: TGTGCCTGGAGATTGGCGGGTAGCAATCAGCCCCAGCATTTT

d_call: NA
clone_size: NA
v_call: TRBV11-2
j_call: TRBJ2-3
cdr3_aa: CASTDFRSTDTQYF
cdr3_nt: TGTGCCAGCACGGACTTCCGAAGCACAGATACGCAGTATTTT

d_call: NA
clone_size: NA
v_call: TRBV19
j_call: TRBJ1-1
cdr3_aa: CASSMPQGAGNTEAFF
cdr3_nt: TGTGCCAGTAGTATGCCCCAGGGAGCCGGGAACACTGAAGCTTTCTTT

d_call: NA
clone_size: NA
v_call: TRBV2
j_call: TRBJ2-3
cdr3_aa: CASRTGFTETDTQYF
cdr3_nt: TGTGCCAGCAGGACCGGATTCACCGAGACAGATACGCAGTATTTT

d_call: TRBD2
clone_size: NA
v_call: TRBV11-3
j_call: TRBJ2-7
cdr3_aa: CASSLGLASEQYF
cdr3_nt: TGTGCCAGCAGCCTCGGACTAGCGAGCGAGCAGTACTTC

d_call: NA
clone_size: NA
v_call: TRBV6-1
j_call: TRBJ1-1
cdr3_aa: CASSESDSFATEAFF
cdr3_nt: TGTGCCAGCAGTGAATCGGACAGTTTCGCCACTGAAGCTTTCTTT

d_call: NA
clone_size: once
v_call: TRBV6-5
j_call: TRBJ2-1
cdr3_aa: CASSTLDYYNEQFF
cdr3_nt: TGTGCCAGCAGCACCCTGGACTATTACAATGAGCAGTTCTTC

d_call: NA
clone_size: NA
v_call: TRBV6-5
j_call: TRBJ2-2
cdr3_aa: CASNRRGTGELFF
cdr3_nt: TGTGCCAGCAACCGACGGGGCACCGGGGAGCTGTTTTTT

d_call: NA
clone_size: NA
v_call: TRBV9
j_call: TRBJ2-6
cdr3_aa: CASSFEVGNVLTF
cdr3_nt: TGTGCCAGCAGTTTTGAGGTTGGCAACGTCCTGACTTTC

d_call: TRBD2
clone_size: once
v_call: TRBV5-1
j_call: TRBJ2-2
cdr3_aa: CASSLLASGNTGELFF
cdr3_nt: TGCGCCAGCAGCTTGTTGGCTAGCGGGAACACCGGGGAGCTGTTTTTT

d_call: NA
clone_size: NA
v_call: TRBV7-2
j_call: TRBJ1-5
cdr3_aa: CASGRDSNQPQHF
cdr3_nt: TGTGCCAGCGGGAGGGATAGCAATCAGCCCCAGCATTTT

d_call: NA
clone_size: few
v_call: TRBV18
j_call: TRBJ1-2
cdr3_aa: CASSQGNYGYTF
cdr3_nt: TGTGCCAGCTCACAGGGGAACTATGGCTACACCTTC

d_call: NA
clone_size: NA
v_call: TRBV15
j_call: TRBJ2-3
cdr3_aa: CATSRGRGTNTDTQYF
cdr3_nt: TGTGCCACCAGCAGAGGCCGCGGGACAAACACAGATACGCAGTATTTT

d_call: NA
clone_size: NA
v_call: TRBV15
j_call: TRBJ2-3
cdr3_aa: CATSPRWDTQYF
cdr3_nt: TGTGCCACCAGCCCTCGCTGGGATACGCAGTATTTT

d_call: TRBD1
clone_size: NA
v_call: TRBV5-1
j_call: TRBJ2-7
cdr3_aa: CASSLAGTGSYEQYF
cdr3_nt: TGCGCCAGCAGCTTGGCCGGGACAGGGTCCTACGAGCAGTACTTC

d_call: NA
clone_size: NA
v_call: TRBV5-4
j_call: TRBJ2-1
cdr3_aa: CASSITSNEQFF
cdr3_nt: TGTGCCAGCAGCATTACTAGCAATGAGCAGTTCTTC

d_call: NA
clone_size: NA
v_call: TRBV28
j_call: TRBJ2-7
cdr3_aa: CASSKNSPSYEQYF
cdr3_nt: TGTGCCAGCAGTAAGAACTCTCCATCCTACGAGCAGTACTTC

d_call: NA
clone_size: NA
v_call: TRBV29-1
j_call: TRBJ2-1
cdr3_aa: CSVEGTSHSYNEQFF
cdr3_nt: TGCAGCGTTGAAGGAACTAGCCATTCTTACAATGAGCAGTTCTTC

d_call: NA
clone_size: NA
v_call: TRBV4-1
j_call: TRBJ2-3
cdr3_aa: CASSSPWADTQYF
cdr3_nt: TGCGCCAGCAGCAGTCCGTGGGCAGATACGCAGTATTTT

d_call: TRBD1
clone_size: NA
v_call: TRBV5-1
j_call: TRBJ2-5
cdr3_aa: CASSLGTGRETQYF
cdr3_nt: TGCGCCAGCAGCCTAGGGACAGGGAGAGAGACCCAGTACTTC

d_call: TRBD1
clone_size: NA
v_call: TRBV5-1
j_call: TRBJ2-7
cdr3_aa: CASRGTGSYEQYF
cdr3_nt: TGCGCCAGCAGAGGGACAGGATCCTACGAGCAGTACTTC

d_call: TRBD2
clone_size: NA
v_call: TRBV27
j_call: TRBJ2-5
cdr3_aa: CASSLSSREGLETQYF
cdr3_nt: TGTGCCAGCAGTTTATCGTCGCGGGAGGGCCTCGAGACCCAGTACTTC

d_call: NA
clone_size: NA
v_call: TRBV29-1
j_call: TRBJ1-2
cdr3_aa: CSVDRGQSNYGYTF
cdr3_nt: TGCAGCGTTGACAGGGGCCAAAGCAACTATGGCTACACCTTC

d_call: NA
clone_size: NA
v_call: TRBV7-9
j_call: TRBJ2-5
cdr3_aa: CASSLVPARGGETQYF
cdr3_nt: TGTGCCAGCAGCTTAGTGCCCGCCCGGGGCGGAGAGACCCAGTACTTC

d_call: TRBD1
clone_size: NA
v_call: TRBV6-6
j_call: TRBJ1-2
cdr3_aa: CASSLGQDYGYTF
cdr3_nt: TGTGCCAGCAGCCTTGGACAGGACTATGGCTACACCTTC

d_call: NA
clone_size: NA
v_call: TRBV5-1
j_call: TRBJ1-4
cdr3_aa: CASSLGAGTSNEKLFF
cdr3_nt: TGCGCCAGCAGCTTGGGGGCCGGGACATCTAATGAAAAACTGTTTTTT

d_call: NA
clone_size: NA
v_call: TRBV6-4
j_call: TRBJ1-5
cdr3_aa: CASSEKADGDQPQHF
cdr3_nt: TGTGCCAGCAGTGAAAAGGCTGATGGGGACCAGCCCCAGCATTTT

d_call: NA
clone_size: NA
v_call: TRBV6-1
j_call: TRBJ1-5
cdr3_aa: CASSPGAYQPQHF
cdr3_nt: TGTGCCAGCAGTCCAGGGGCGTATCAGCCCCAGCATTTT

d_call: NA
clone_size: NA
v_call: TRBV19
j_call: TRBJ2-1
cdr3_aa: CASSIGRGGEQFF
cdr3_nt: TGTGCCAGTAGTATCGGAAGGGGAGGTGAGCAGTTCTTC

d_call: TRBD1
clone_size: NA
v_call: TRBV18
j_call: TRBJ2-7
cdr3_aa: CASSLSTGIEYF
cdr3_nt: TGTGCCAGCTCACTATCGACAGGGATCGAGTACTTC

d_call: NA
clone_size: NA
v_call: TRBV18
j_call: TRBJ1-1
cdr3_aa: CASSPNKKPNTEAFF
cdr3_nt: TGTGCCAGCTCACCAAACAAGAAACCGAACACTGAAGCTTTCTTT

d_call: TRBD2
clone_size: NA
v_call: TRBV6-7
j_call: TRBJ2-7
cdr3_aa: CASSSRVDSGRGSYEQYF
cdr3_nt: TGTGCCAGCAGTTCCCGGGTCGATAGCGGGAGGGGGTCCTACGAGCAGTACTTC

d_call: NA
clone_size: NA
v_call: TRBV7-9
j_call: TRBJ2-5
cdr3_aa: CASSLYQETQYF
cdr3_nt: TGTGCCAGCAGCTTGTACCAAGAGACCCAGTACTTC

d_call: TRBD2
clone_size: few
v_call: TRBV9
j_call: TRBJ2-7
cdr3_aa: CASSARLAGSSYEQYF
cdr3_nt: TGTGCCAGCAGCGCTAGACTAGCGGGTAGCTCCTACGAGCAGTACTTC

d_call: TRBD2
clone_size: NA
v_call: TRBV7-4
j_call: TRBJ2-5
cdr3_aa: CASSLWASGRDQETQYF
cdr3_nt: TGTGCCAGCAGCTTATGGGCTAGCGGGAGGGACCAAGAGACCCAGTACTTC

d_call: TRBD1
clone_size: NA
v_call: TRBV28
j_call: TRBJ1-2
cdr3_aa: CASSSRQLSGTGVVGGYTF
cdr3_nt: TGTGCCAGCTCCTCCCGCCAGCTATCCGGGACAGGAGTTGTAGGGGGCTACACCTTC

d_call: NA
clone_size: NA
v_call: TRBV6-7
j_call: TRBJ2-3
cdr3_aa: CASSYVLPSTDTQYF
cdr3_nt: TGTGCCAGCAGTTACGTATTACCTAGCACAGATACGCAGTATTTT

d_call: NA
clone_size: once
v_call: TRBV7-8
j_call: TRBJ2-3
cdr3_aa: CASGPLRGTDTQYF
cdr3_nt: TGTGCCAGCGGCCCACTCCGGGGCACAGATACGCAGTATTTT

d_call: NA
clone_size: NA
v_call: TRBV7-3
j_call: TRBJ2-3
cdr3_aa: CASSLRLAASTDTQYF
cdr3_nt: TGTGCCAGCAGCTTACGGCTAGCTGCTAGCACAGATACGCAGTATTTT

d_call: TRBD2
clone_size: NA
v_call: TRBV5-1
j_call: TRBJ2-5
cdr3_aa: CASSPGLAGAETQYF
cdr3_nt: TGCGCCAGCAGCCCGGGACTAGCGGGGGCCGAGACCCAGTACTTC

d_call: NA
clone_size: NA
v_call: TRBV5-1
j_call: TRBJ1-2
cdr3_aa: CASSLLGPTNYGYTF
cdr3_nt: TGCGCCAGCAGCTTGTTGGGACCCACTAACTATGGCTACACCTTC

d_call: NA
clone_size: NA
v_call: TRBV6-5
j_call: TRBJ2-3
cdr3_aa: CASSYIRGAGTDTQYF
cdr3_nt: TGTGCCAGCAGTTACATCCGGGGCGCTGGCACAGATACGCAGTATTTT

d_call: NA
clone_size: NA
v_call: TRBV30
j_call: TRBJ1-5
cdr3_aa: CAWSFTTANGEPQHF
cdr3_nt: TGTGCCTGGAGTTTCACGACGGCGAACGGAGAGCCCCAGCATTTT

d_call: TRBD2
clone_size: NA
v_call: TRBV27
j_call: TRBJ2-1
cdr3_aa: CASSLFGLAGSFYNEQFF
cdr3_nt: TGTGCCAGCAGTTTATTCGGGCTAGCGGGTTCGTTCTACAATGAGCAGTTCTTC

d_call: TRBD2
clone_size: NA
v_call: TRBV4-1
j_call: TRBJ2-1
cdr3_aa: CASSQLAGSYNEQFF
cdr3_nt: TGCGCCAGCAGCCAACTAGCGGGATCTTACAATGAGCAGTTCTTC

d_call: TRBD1
clone_size: once
v_call: TRBV6-5
j_call: TRBJ2-3
cdr3_aa: CASSSGQGYTDTQYF
cdr3_nt: TGTGCCAGCAGTTCCGGACAGGGCTACACAGATACGCAGTATTTT

d_call: NA
clone_size: NA
v_call: TRBV6-5
j_call: TRBJ1-2
cdr3_aa: CASRTANYGYTF
cdr3_nt: TGTGCCAGCAGAACAGCTAACTATGGCTACACCTTC

d_call: NA
clone_size: few
v_call: TRBV28
j_call: TRBJ1-1
cdr3_aa: CASSFNAEAFF
cdr3_nt: TGTGCCAGCAGTTTTAACGCTGAAGCTTTCTTT